This T cell receptor (beta chain) is drawn from a study of glioma-infiltrating T cells after dendritic cell vaccination. In its sample, this clone was seen a few times. What it binds is not known. After removal of 4 bases from V and 4 bases from J, the junction contained 2 bases not matched to a gene. In germline, CDR1 is KGHSH, CDR2 LQKENI. The CDR3 consists of 15 residues. Study observations and caveats: Higher TCR clonality did not directly relate to longer survival.

The PCR used 60 V beta and 13 J beta primers. The repertoire was sequenced with immunoSEQ multiplex PCR; TCRdb's copy has only in-frame clones and lacks some. Of approximately 62,000 clones in the sample, 86% are singletons; the top ten hold roughly 10%. Time point here: after dendritic cell vaccination, including at tumor progression/relapse. PBMC were collected before vaccination, two weeks after the third vaccination, and at progression. This clonotype originated in a human donor with glioblastoma. Sequences were derived from blood, sampled after dendritic cell vaccination. V and J are TRBV18 and TRBJ2-1; 12 bases fit TRBD2. CDR3 in DNA: TGTGCCAGCTCACGACTAGCGGGAGAGTACAATGAGCAGTTCTTC. This translates into CASSRLAGEYNEQFF.